The present T cell receptor beta chain was sequenced within a study of T cells in Graves' hyperthyroidism and ophthalmopathy. Study in general: Peripheral blood draws took place at initial diagnosis, ahead of any treatment. Overall study results and limits: Separation of ophthalmopathy from stable hyperthyroidism was achieved by a 13 V-J model.

Ophthalmopathy cases met thresholds of Clinical Activity Score at least 3, NOSPECS grade at least 4 and duration under 3 months. Researchers barred patients who had uncontrolled infection, other autoimmune disease, pregnancy or lactation. A remark on this clonotype: Its antigen is not known.

TCR beta CDR3 sequences were amplified from RNA transcripts. A set of HTBI primers served as the primers for a first-round RT-PCR of the TCR CDR3. TCRdb reprocessed the multiplex PCR reads via MiXCR and lists one record per CDR3 protein. The table lists 550,000 to 700,000 distinct CDR3 sequences, 14% to 15% of them singletons. The V gene's germline CDR1 is LNHNV and CDR2 YYDKDF (reference sequence). J gave up 2 bases and V 0 bases, and 8 bases lay outside the gene matches. The CDR3 loop spans 17 amino acids. Sequenced: blood. The sequence derives from a middle-aged woman with Graves' ophthalmopathy. The gene calls are TRBV15 and TRBJ2-7, with TRBD1 matching 9 bases. DNA of the CDR3: TGTGCCACCAGCAGAGATCGGATCAGGACAGGGGCCTACGAGCAGTACTTC. It codes for CATSRDRIRTGAYEQYF.